Sequencing of this TCR beta chain was carried out in a study of T cells in localized non-small cell lung cancer (dated by TCRdb to about 2020). Study-wide context: Comparing tumors with uninvolved tumor-adjacent lungs, the study looked at the T cell repertoires of 236 patients with early-stage NSCLC. The cohort comprised roughly 220 treatment-naïve NSCLC patients with resected, localized lung tumors. A mean age of 66.3 years was recorded for the NSCLC patients, of whom more than 120 were male and more than 95 were female.

At diagnosis, tumor, uninvolved tumor-adjacent lung and peripheral blood were collected and then preserved as a mix of FFPE and fresh-frozen material. For TCR repertoire profiling, blood samples were analyzed in the form of peripheral blood mononuclear cells. With regard to this clone: The specificity of this receptor is unknown. Base quality data are lacking; no much larger clone is found one base away.

Broad study findings and their caveats: Because multi-region tumor sequencing was not performed, intratumor heterogeneity could not be ruled out. Longer overall survival was associated with higher T cell density in blood, whereas shorter survival was associated with higher clonality in adjacent lung. Uninvolved tumor-adjacent lung showed the highest T cell clonality, higher than tumor, which suggests more focused antigenic responses in the uninvolved tumor-adjacent lung. Of the top 100 tumor clones, a median of roughly 56 were detected in paired uninvolved adjacent lung; around 30 were also among that lung's top 100. Because of the exploratory design, TCR variables were selected using unadjusted p-values without false-discovery rate correction.

The immunoSEQ Assay was used to sequence TCR beta CDR3 regions from DNA. Per the source publication's procedure: To compute T cell density, TCR beta template counts were normalized to usable DNA, which was estimated by amplifying housekeeping genes. Richness was estimated using the preseqR package, with extrapolation to 400,000 templates for PBMC samples and to 120,000 templates for tissue samples. Clonality was taken to be one minus Pielou's evenness. Differential abundance testing on productive amino-acid clonotypes, with a minimum total count of 5 and an alpha of 0.1, was used to identify tissue-enriched TCRs. The Jaccard Index and the Morisita Overlap Index were used to measure how much the repertoires overlapped between compartments. TCR beta CDR3s were clustered by GLIPH together with public tetramer-defined viral CDR3s, and at least three viral sequences plus V-gene enrichment were required for viral motifs. The clones in this table, taken by TCRdb from immuneACCESS, are in-frame only. Not every clone is retained; where verified, under half of the shortfall comes from an unresolved V gene, and the cause of the rest is unknown. The DNA gave D and trimming, while V, J and clone size come from that table. This sample has fewer than 30,000 clones in its table, and 90% of those were observed once. The ten largest clones add up to about 1% of the sample.

The sequences come from peripheral blood, collected before any cancer treatment. The sequence was collected from a woman aged 35-75 years with stage I lung adenocarcinoma.

The CDR3 loop reads CASSSGQGGEKLFF. The nucleotides are TGCGCCAGCAGTTCGGGACAGGGGGGAGAAAAACTGTTTTTT. The V and J segments used are TRBV5-1 and TRBJ1-4; TRBD1 matches 11 bases in the middle. The germline V gene specifies SGHRS as CDR1 and YFSETQ as CDR2. The CDR3, cysteine through phenylalanine, is 14 amino acids long. CDR3 DNA is the only sequence kept; it has 42 bases, read in frame from the first base. Trimming takes 5 bases off V and 8 bases off J; junction bases not matched to a gene: 5.